The sequence of this T cell receptor (beta chain) was determined in a study of CD8 T cells in Susac syndrome. Study-wide findings and caveats: In its TCR sequencing and HLA analysis, the study acknowledged that the number of individuals was relatively small.

CD8+ and CD4+ T cells circulating in blood were sequenced for TCR beta. Germline V gene data show CDR1 as SQVTM and CDR2 as ANQGSEA. The CDR3 runs 12 residues. V was clipped by 4 bases and J by 1 base, with 5 bases between them. Comments on this clonotype: Its matching antigen is unknown.

The authors reverse transcribed roughly 0.5 to 1 ug RNA with random hexamers. An immunoSEQ multiplex PCR generated amplified TCR beta CDR3 products spanning 54 Vbeta and 13 Jbeta. TCRdb reanalysed the immunoSEQ multiplex PCR reads using MiXCR and keeps one entry per CDR3 protein. Of some 220,000 distinct CDR3 sequences listed, 95% are singletons. The specimen was CD4+ T cells from PBMCs. The J gene is TRBJ1-5, the V gene TRBV29-1; D unresolved. The receptor was isolated from a human donor with multiple sclerosis. CDR3 protein: CSVGSSNQPQHF. The CDR3, as DNA: TGCAGCGTTGGGTCGAGCAATCAGCCCCAGCATTTT.